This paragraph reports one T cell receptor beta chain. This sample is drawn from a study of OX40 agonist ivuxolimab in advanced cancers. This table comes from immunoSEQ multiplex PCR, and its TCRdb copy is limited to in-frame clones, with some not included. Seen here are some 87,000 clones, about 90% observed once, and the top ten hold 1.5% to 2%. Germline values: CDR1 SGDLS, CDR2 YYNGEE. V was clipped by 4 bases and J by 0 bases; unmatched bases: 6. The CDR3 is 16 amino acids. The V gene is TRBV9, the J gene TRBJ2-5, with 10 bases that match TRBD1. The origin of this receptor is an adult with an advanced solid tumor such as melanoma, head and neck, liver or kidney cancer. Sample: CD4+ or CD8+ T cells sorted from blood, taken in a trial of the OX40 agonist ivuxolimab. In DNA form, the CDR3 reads TGTGCCAGCAGCACACCGGGACAGGGGAACCAAGAGACCCAGTACTTC. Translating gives CASSTPGQGNQETQYF.